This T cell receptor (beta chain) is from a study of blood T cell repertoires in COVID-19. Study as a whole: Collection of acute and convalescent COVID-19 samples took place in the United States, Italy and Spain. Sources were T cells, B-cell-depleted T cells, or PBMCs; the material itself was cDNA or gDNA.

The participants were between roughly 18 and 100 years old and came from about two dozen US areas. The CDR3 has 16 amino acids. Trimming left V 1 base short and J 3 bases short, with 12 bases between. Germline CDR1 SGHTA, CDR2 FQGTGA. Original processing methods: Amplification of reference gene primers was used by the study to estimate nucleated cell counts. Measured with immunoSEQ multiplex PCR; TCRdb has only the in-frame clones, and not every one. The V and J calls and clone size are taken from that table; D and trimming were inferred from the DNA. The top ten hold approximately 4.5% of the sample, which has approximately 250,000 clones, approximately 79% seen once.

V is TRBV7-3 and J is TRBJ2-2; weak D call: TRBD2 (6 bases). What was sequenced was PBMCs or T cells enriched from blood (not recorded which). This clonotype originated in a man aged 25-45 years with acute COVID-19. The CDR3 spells CASSLNSGPDTGELFF. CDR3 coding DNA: TGTGCCAGCAGCTTAAACAGCGGGCCAGACACCGGGGAGCTGTTTTTT.